The rows below give T cell receptor beta chains drawn from one sample of a study of T cell responses to AZD1222 COVID-19 vaccine. Method: immunoSEQ multiplex PCR; TCRdb's copy keeps in-frame clones and lacks some. The data contain about 130,000 clones, approximately 93% of them seen just once; the ten biggest clones take up around 0.91%. The sequencing used peripheral blood, collected on day 0 of AZD1222 vaccination. The receptors were gathered from an adult in good health. Each CDR3 is given with its conserved first and last residue. D genes are given only for firm matches. Size is stated for part of the rows, as once, few or many counts, or as a class when the clone is expanded.

j_call: TRBJ1-1; v_call: TRBV2; clone_size: once; d_call: .; cdr3_nt: TGTGCCAGCAGCGTTGTCCGCACTGAAGCTTTCTTT; cdr3_aa: CASSVVRTEAFF
j_call: TRBJ2-3; v_call: TRBV7-6; clone_size: .; d_call: .; cdr3_nt: TGTGCCAGCAGCGTACTATCCAGCACAGATACGCAGTATTTT; cdr3_aa: CASSVLSSTDTQYF
j_call: TRBJ1-2; v_call: TRBV4-1; clone_size: .; d_call: .; cdr3_nt: TGCGCCAGCAGCCAAGACAGCACAAATAACTATGGCTACACCTTC; cdr3_aa: CASSQDSTNNYGYTF
j_call: TRBJ1-5; v_call: TRBV12-3/TRBV12-4; clone_size: .; d_call: .; cdr3_nt: TGTGCCAGCAGCCCTTCGGTGCCCCAGCATTTT; cdr3_aa: CASSPSVPQHF
j_call: TRBJ1-3; v_call: TRBV2; clone_size: .; d_call: .; cdr3_nt: TGTGCCAGCAGTCGAAGGGCCGGGACCTATGGAAACACCATATATTTT; cdr3_aa: CASSRRAGTYGNTIYF
j_call: TRBJ1-2; v_call: TRBV2; clone_size: .; d_call: .; cdr3_nt: TGTGCCAGCCTCACAGGGCGTTATGGCTACACCTTC; cdr3_aa: CASLTGRYGYTF
j_call: TRBJ2-6; v_call: TRBV6-6; clone_size: .; d_call: .; cdr3_nt: TGTGCCAGCAGTTATGGGGTGGCCGGGGCCAACGTCCTGACTTTC; cdr3_aa: CASSYGVAGANVLTF
j_call: TRBJ2-1; v_call: TRBV12-3/TRBV12-4; clone_size: .; d_call: TRBD1; cdr3_nt: TGTGCCAGCAGTTTGGGACAGGGCAATGAGCAGTTCTTC; cdr3_aa: CASSLGQGNEQFF
j_call: TRBJ2-1; v_call: TRBV4-2; clone_size: .; d_call: .; cdr3_nt: TGTGCCAGCAGCCAAGGGGTCGGGGGGCGACGGTTCAATGAGCAGTTCTTC; cdr3_aa: CASSQGVGGRRFNEQFF
j_call: TRBJ2-2; v_call: TRBV7-6; clone_size: .; d_call: .; cdr3_nt: TGTGCCAGCAGCATCCTGACACCTAGGAACACCGGGGAGCTGTTTTTT; cdr3_aa: CASSILTPRNTGELFF
j_call: TRBJ1-3; v_call: TRBV15; clone_size: once; d_call: .; cdr3_nt: TGTGCCACCAGCAGTAATGGGGTAAACACCATATATTTT; cdr3_aa: CATSSNGVNTIYF
j_call: TRBJ1-6; v_call: TRBV7-8; clone_size: .; d_call: .; cdr3_nt: TGTGCCAGCAGCGAAAGCAGGGATTCACCCCTCCACTTT; cdr3_aa: CASSESRDSPLHF
j_call: TRBJ2-2; v_call: TRBV6-5; clone_size: .; d_call: .; cdr3_nt: TGTGCCAGCAGTTTCGGGCCCGGGGAGCTGTTTTTT; cdr3_aa: CASSFGPGELFF
j_call: TRBJ1-2; v_call: TRBV19; clone_size: .; d_call: TRBD1; cdr3_nt: TGTGCCAGTAGTCCCGGACAGGGAAACTATGGCTACACCTTC; cdr3_aa: CASSPGQGNYGYTF
j_call: TRBJ1-1; v_call: TRBV3-1/TRBV3-2; clone_size: .; d_call: .; cdr3_nt: TGTGCCAGCAGCCTAGGGGCAGGGGAATTGAACACTGAAGCTTTCTTT; cdr3_aa: CASSLGAGELNTEAFF
j_call: TRBJ1-1; v_call: TRBV4-1; clone_size: .; d_call: TRBD1; cdr3_nt: TGCGCCAGCAGCCTAACAGGGGCCACTGAAGCTTTCTTT; cdr3_aa: CASSLTGATEAFF
j_call: TRBJ1-1; v_call: TRBV10-3; clone_size: few; d_call: .; cdr3_nt: TGTGCCATCAGTGAAACGGAGGGATGGAACACTGAAGCTTTCTTT; cdr3_aa: CAISETEGWNTEAFF
j_call: TRBJ1-4; v_call: TRBV11-2; clone_size: .; d_call: .; cdr3_nt: TGTGCCAGCAGCTTGGCCCCGGGGGGCCGCCGTGAAAAACTGTTTTTT; cdr3_aa: CASSLAPGGRREKLFF
j_call: TRBJ2-6; v_call: TRBV10-2; clone_size: .; d_call: .; cdr3_nt: TGCGCCAGCAGTCCCTCGGGCCGACGCTCTGGGGCCAACGTCCTGACTTTC; cdr3_aa: CASSPSGRRSGANVLTF
j_call: TRBJ2-2; v_call: TRBV4-1; clone_size: .; d_call: TRBD1; cdr3_nt: TGCGCCAGCAGCCAAGATCCCCCGGGACAGGGCGCGAACACCGGGGAGCTGTTTTTT; cdr3_aa: CASSQDPPGQGANTGELFF
j_call: TRBJ2-4; v_call: TRBV7-9; clone_size: .; d_call: .; cdr3_nt: TGTGCCAGCAGCGGTAACGGCCGTTTAGCCAAAAACATTCAGTACTTC; cdr3_aa: CASSGNGRLAKNIQYF
j_call: TRBJ1-5; v_call: TRBV7-9; clone_size: .; d_call: .; cdr3_nt: TGTGCCAGCAGCACAACAACCTCTGAGCCCCAGCATTTT; cdr3_aa: CASSTTTSEPQHF
j_call: TRBJ1-1; v_call: TRBV5-1; clone_size: .; d_call: .; cdr3_nt: TGCGCCAGCAGCCAAAGATATGGACGGACCACGAACACTGAAGCTTTCTTT; cdr3_aa: CASSQRYGRTTNTEAFF
j_call: TRBJ1-3; v_call: TRBV5-5; clone_size: .; d_call: .; cdr3_nt: TGTGCCAGCAGCTTCTCACCAGTCTCTGGAAACACCATATATTTT; cdr3_aa: CASSFSPVSGNTIYF
j_call: TRBJ1-2; v_call: TRBV6-5; clone_size: .; d_call: TRBD1; cdr3_nt: TGTGCCAGCACCCGGACAGGGGGCGACTATGGCTACACCTTC; cdr3_aa: CASTRTGGDYGYTF
j_call: TRBJ1-1; v_call: TRBV5-5; clone_size: .; d_call: .; cdr3_nt: TGTGCCAGCAGCTTGGGCACAGGGAGCATGAACACTGAAGCTTTCTTT; cdr3_aa: CASSLGTGSMNTEAFF
j_call: TRBJ2-5; v_call: TRBV5-5; clone_size: .; d_call: TRBD1; cdr3_nt: TGTGCCAGCAGCTCGACGAGACAGGGGGCAAGGGAGACCCAGTACTTC; cdr3_aa: CASSSTRQGARETQYF
j_call: TRBJ2-3; v_call: TRBV5-4; clone_size: .; d_call: TRBD2; cdr3_nt: TGTGCCAGCAGCCCTTACAAAGCGGGGACTAGCACAGATACGCAGTATTTT; cdr3_aa: CASSPYKAGTSTDTQYF
j_call: TRBJ2-3; v_call: TRBV3-1/TRBV3-2; clone_size: .; d_call: .; cdr3_nt: TGTGCCAGCAGCCGGACTCGGGACATCACAGATACGCAGTATTTT; cdr3_aa: CASSRTRDITDTQYF
j_call: TRBJ2-7; v_call: TRBV29-1; clone_size: .; d_call: TRBD2; cdr3_nt: TGCAGCGTTGAAGGGCTAGCGGGGACCCGCTCCTACGAGCAGTACTTC; cdr3_aa: CSVEGLAGTRSYEQYF
j_call: TRBJ2-1; v_call: TRBV7-2; clone_size: .; d_call: .; cdr3_nt: TGTGCCAGCAGCTATCACCGTTCGGACGGTAGCTCCTACAATGAGCAGTTCTTC; cdr3_aa: CASSYHRSDGSSYNEQFF
j_call: TRBJ2-7; v_call: TRBV6-1; clone_size: .; d_call: TRBD2; cdr3_nt: TGTGCCAGCACCGAGGTCAGCGGGGGCAATGAGCAGTACTTC; cdr3_aa: CASTEVSGGNEQYF
j_call: TRBJ1-1; v_call: TRBV2; clone_size: .; d_call: .; cdr3_nt: TGTGCCAGCACGGTAGTCGGGGTCACTGAAGCTTTCTTT; cdr3_aa: CASTVVGVTEAFF
j_call: TRBJ1-5; v_call: TRBV6-1; clone_size: .; d_call: .; cdr3_nt: TGTGCCAGCAGTGATCCGGGTCTTTATCAGCCCCAGCATTTT; cdr3_aa: CASSDPGLYQPQHF
j_call: TRBJ2-1; v_call: TRBV2; clone_size: .; d_call: TRBD1; cdr3_nt: TGTGCCACCAAGGACAGGGTTAATGAGCAGTTCTTC; cdr3_aa: CATKDRVNEQFF
j_call: TRBJ1-6; v_call: TRBV25-1; clone_size: .; d_call: TRBD1; cdr3_nt: TGTGCCAGCCAACAGGGGTTAGGGAATTCACCCCTCCACTTT; cdr3_aa: CASQQGLGNSPLHF
j_call: TRBJ1-4; v_call: TRBV9; clone_size: .; d_call: .; cdr3_nt: TGTGCCAGCAGCGACAGCGCAACTAATGAAAAACTGTTTTTT; cdr3_aa: CASSDSATNEKLFF
j_call: TRBJ2-2; v_call: TRBV4-1; clone_size: .; d_call: TRBD2; cdr3_nt: TGCGCCAGCAGCCAAGATCGGGGACTAGTCCGCTCCGGGGAGCTGTTTTTT; cdr3_aa: CASSQDRGLVRSGELFF
j_call: TRBJ1-5; v_call: TRBV19; clone_size: .; d_call: TRBD1; cdr3_nt: TGTGCCAGTAGATCCGCGACAGGGGCGTACAATCAGCCCCAGCATTTT; cdr3_aa: CASRSATGAYNQPQHF
j_call: TRBJ2-4; v_call: TRBV5-4; clone_size: .; d_call: .; cdr3_nt: TGTGCCAGCAGCTTGGGGGGACCAGCCAAAAACATTCAGTACTTC; cdr3_aa: CASSLGGPAKNIQYF
j_call: TRBJ2-1; v_call: TRBV2; clone_size: .; d_call: TRBD1; cdr3_nt: TGTGCCAGCAGTGGCTGGACAGGGGGCCGAAATGAGCAGTTCTTC; cdr3_aa: CASSGWTGGRNEQFF
j_call: TRBJ1-1; v_call: TRBV5-1; clone_size: .; d_call: .; cdr3_nt: TGCGCCAGCAGCTTGTTGTCTGGGGTCGAGGCTGAAGCTTTCTTT; cdr3_aa: CASSLLSGVEAEAFF
j_call: TRBJ2-2; v_call: TRBV29-1; clone_size: .; d_call: .; cdr3_nt: TGCAGCGTTGTTCTGGGACCGTCGAACACCGGGGAGCTGTTTTTT; cdr3_aa: CSVVLGPSNTGELFF
j_call: TRBJ1-4; v_call: TRBV5-1; clone_size: .; d_call: TRBD1; cdr3_nt: TGCGCCAGCAGCTGGGGACAGGGCGAGGCTAATGAAAAACTGTTTTTT; cdr3_aa: CASSWGQGEANEKLFF
j_call: TRBJ2-7; v_call: TRBV6-5; clone_size: .; d_call: TRBD1; cdr3_nt: TGTGCCAGCAGTTTCTCCCCAGGGGGCGAGCAGTACTTC; cdr3_aa: CASSFSPGGEQYF
j_call: TRBJ1-6; v_call: TRBV5-4; clone_size: .; d_call: .; cdr3_nt: TGTGCCAGCAGCCTTAAGGGATACTATAATTCACCCCTCCACTTT; cdr3_aa: CASSLKGYYNSPLHF
j_call: TRBJ2-7; v_call: TRBV9; clone_size: .; d_call: .; cdr3_nt: TGTGCCAGCAGCGTAGGGGGCCAAGGGTACGAGCAGTACTTC; cdr3_aa: CASSVGGQGYEQYF